Below are 27 T cell receptor beta chains sequenced from a single sample in a study of identical twins (dated by TCRdb to 2015 to 2016). The library was built by means of 5' RACE. The sequencer listed for this sample is Illumina HiSeq 2000. TCRdb itself trimmed the public reads at Q25 with fastp, ran MiXCR and retained productive beta chains. Each CDR3 protein appears once, grouped with its most common genes and DNA. The sample table contains about 690,000 distinct CDR3 sequences; only one count was recorded for 6% to 6.5% of them. The top ten constitute under 2% of the sample. Sequencing input: naive T cells sorted from blood. The cell subset or site label, as the study defines it: cells isolated with a human naive T-cell isolation kit. The receptors were sampled from a man aged 18-30 years in good health.

This clonotype came up many times. The chain combines TRBV29-1 with TRBJ2-2; no clear D gene. V lost 5 bases and J 7 bases, leaving 8 bases between the germline ends. Germline V gene lookup returns CDR1 SQVTM and CDR2 ANQGSEA. The CDR3 extends over 11 amino acids. CDR3 loop: CSVLVGGELFF. For the CDR3, the DNA is TGCAGCGTTTTGGTGGGCGGGGAGCTGTTTTTT.

In this sample, this clonotype turned up many times. The chain recombines TRBV20-1 with TRBJ1-2; TRBD1 matches 7 bases. V shed 4 bases and J 2 bases; nucleotides not matched to a gene: 1. This CDR3 has 12 amino acids. The germline CDR1 and CDR2 sequences are DFQATT and SNEGSKA (reference sequence). The CDR3 sequence: CSAIQGNYGYTF. CDR3 in DNA: TGCAGTGCTATACAGGGGAACTATGGCTACACCTTC.

This clonotype was picked up many times. The genes are TRBV6-2 or TRBV6-3 and TRBJ2-1; 13 nucleotides match TRBD2. This CDR3 comprises 15 residues. Germline V gene lookup returns CDR1 MNHEY and CDR2 SVGEGT. V was clipped by 4 bases and J by 7 bases; unmatched bases: 4. The CDR3 is CASSFGLAGVNEQFF. CDR3 DNA sequence: TGTGCCAGCAGTTTCGGACTAGCGGGAGTAAATGAGCAGTTCTTC.

The rearrangement joins TRBV7-9 to TRBJ2-7; TRBD2 matches 8 bases. Germline V lookup: CDR1 SEHNR, CDR2 FQNEAQ (reference sequence). The CDR3 totals 15 residues. V was pared by 5 bases and J by 7 bases, with 13 bases of the junction left unmatched. The CDR3 reads CASSRRAGEGGEQYF. Written as DNA, the CDR3 is TGTGCCAGCAGCCGACGAGCGGGAGAAGGTGGAGAGCAGTACTTC.

This clonotype was counted ten times or more. This chain links TRBV27 with TRBJ2-2; weak D call: TRBD2 (5 bases). The CDR3 has 14 residues. Germline V gene lookup returns CDR1 MNHEY and CDR2 SMNVEV (reference sequence). Trimming cost V 1 base and J 4 bases, with 7 bases left between them. The CDR3 DNA sequence: TGTGCCAGCAGTTTATTAGGGAGCACCGGGGAGCTGTTTTTT. Protein sequence: CASSLLGSTGELFF.

This clonotype was seen at least ten times. V and J are TRBV6-2 or TRBV6-3 and TRBJ2-3, with D hard to call. The V gene's germline CDR1 is MNHEY and CDR2 SVGEGT. The CDR3 runs 15 residues. V lost 6 bases, J lost 0 bases, and 13 bases lay in between. CDR3 DNA sequence: TGTGCCAGCAGCGGCCGTGGCCGTAGCACAGATACGCAGTATTTT. This gives the protein CASSGRGRSTDTQYF.

This clonotype was seen ten or more times. J is TRBJ1-1 and V is TRBV3-1; D is uncertain. V was cut by 0 bases and J by 4 bases, with 12 bases left in between. The germline V gene has CDR1 LGHDT and CDR2 YNNKEL (reference sequence). This CDR3 spans 15 amino acids. CDR3 residues: CASSQDSSPSTEAFF. The CDR3 DNA sequence: TGTGCCAGCAGCCAAGATTCGAGTCCCAGCACTGAAGCTTTCTTT.

This clonotype has at least ten counts. The V gene is TRBV20-1, the J gene TRBJ1-5; D remains unclear. The CDR3 is 15 residues long. Trimming pared 5 bases from V and 0 bases from J, leaving 14 bases between. Germline CDR1 is DFQATT and CDR2 is SNEGSKA (reference sequence). CDR3 coding DNA: TGCAGTGCTTCTACACCGGCCCTTAGCAATCAGCCCCAGCATTTT. Protein sequence: CSASTPALSNQPQHF.

The chain joins TRBV6-5 to TRBJ2-7, with 7 bases fitting TRBD2. The germline gives CDR1 MNHEY, CDR2 SVGAGI. The trim removed 2 bases at V and 4 bases at J, leaving 11 bases unmatched. The CDR3 length is 16 residues. Here the CDR3 DNA reads TGTGCCAGCAGTTACCACGGGTCTAGCGGCAGGTACGAGCAGTACTTC. The encoded protein is CASSYHGSSGRYEQYF.

This clonotype showed up many times. The chain is built from TRBV12-3 or TRBV12-4 and TRBJ2-1; 9 nucleotides match TRBD2. CDR3 size: 15 residues. The V segment lost 3 bases and the J segment 5 bases; nucleotides outside the gene matches: 5. The CDR3 coding sequence is TGTGCCAGCAGTTTCGAGCGGGAGGTCCACAATGAGCAGTTCTTC. Its translation: CASSFEREVHNEQFF.

At least ten counts were recorded for this clonotype. The J gene is TRBJ2-7, the V gene TRBV27; possible D gene TRBD2, 5 bases. This CDR3 is built from 12 residues. V was pared by 6 bases and J by 3 bases, with 9 bases between. CDR1 and CDR2 (germline): MNHEY, SMNVEV (reference sequence). In DNA form, the CDR3 reads TGTGCCAGCAGCCGGGGATTCTACGAGCAGTACTTC. Its protein product is CASSRGFYEQYF.

This clonotype occurred many times. This rearrangement joins TRBV12-3 or TRBV12-4 to TRBJ1-3; D ambiguous. Trimming pared 4 bases from V and 0 bases from J, leaving 10 bases between. The CDR3 runs 15 residues. The CDR3 here is CASSSPLTSGNTIYF. The CDR3 DNA sequence: TGTGCCAGCAGTTCGCCACTGACCTCTGGAAACACCATATATTTT.

The CDR3 sequence is CSAASSLGNQPQHF. As DNA, the CDR3 is TGCAGTGCTGCGAGTTCGCTTGGGAATCAGCCCCAGCATTTT. J is TRBJ1-5 and V is TRBV20-1; D gene unclear. CDR1 is DFQATT, CDR2 SNEGSKA, per germline (reference sequence). The CDR3 sequence is 14 residues long. The V and J ends lost 5 bases and 4 bases respectively, with 15 bases between them.

J is TRBJ2-5 and V is TRBV29-1; TRBD1 is a possible D gene (6 bases). Trimming took 6 bases from V and 4 from J, leaving 12 bases between them. This CDR3 has 12 residues. The V gene's germline CDR1 is SQVTM and CDR2 ANQGSEA. The chain's CDR3 is CSVEQGPETQYF. CDR3 coding DNA: TGCAGCGTGGAACAGGGTCCAGAGACCCAGTACTTC.

This clonotype was observed at least ten times. The genes are TRBV5-6 and TRBJ2-1, with a tentative D call TRBD2 (5 bases). From germline, CDR1 is SGHDT and CDR2 YYEEEE. CDR3 length: 15 amino acids. Between the trimmed V and J ends, which lost 0 bases and 7 bases, there was a span of 14 bases. CDR3 sequence (DNA): TGTGCCAGCAGCTTGGAAGCACTAGTTGTGAATGAGCAGTTCTTC. Translated, it gives CASSLEALVVNEQFF.

This clonotype came up many times. This rearrangement joins TRBV7-8 to TRBJ2-2; D gene ambiguous. Germline CDR1 reads SGHVS; CDR2 reads FQNEAQ. V lost 3 bases to trimming and J lost 7 bases, with 12 bases between them. The CDR3 is made up of 14 amino acids. CDR3 sequence (DNA): TGTGCCAGCAGCTTGATGGAGCAGAACGGGGAGCTGTTTTTT. Translation: CASSLMEQNGELFF.

This clonotype has more than one count but fewer than ten. The chain employs TRBV4-3 and TRBJ2-1; D is unclear. Trimming took 2 bases from V and 5 from J, leaving 10 bases between them. This CDR3 is built from 14 residues. Germline V CDR1 and CDR2: LGHNA, YSLEER. CDR3 region: CASSQLSVNNEQFF. The CDR3 DNA reads as TGCGCCAGCAGCCAACTTTCGGTCAACAATGAGCAGTTCTTC.

This clonotype has ten or more counts. The rearrangement joins TRBV15 to TRBJ1-2; 8 positions agree with TRBD1. V lost 3 bases to trimming and J lost 8 bases; unmatched junction nucleotides: 8. The CDR3 sequence is 14 residues long. Germline CDR1 is LNHNV and CDR2 is YYDKDF (reference sequence). CDR3 DNA sequence: TGTGCCACCAGCAGCGGACAGGGTGGAGGGGGCTACACCTTC. Residues: CATSSGQGGGGYTF. The whole variable domain, filled in from reference TRBV15 and TRBJ1-2, reads DAMVIQNPRYQVTQFGKPVTLSCSQTLNHNVMYWYQQKSSQAPKLLFHYYDKDFNNEADTPDNFQSRRPNTSFCFLDIRSPGLGDTAMYLCATSSGQGGGGYTFGSGTRLTVV.

Ten or more counts support this clonotype. The chain recombines TRBV12-3 or TRBV12-4 with TRBJ2-3, with D perhaps given as TRBD1 or TRBD2 (5 bases each). The CDR3 extends over 12 amino acids. Deletions cut 6 bases from V and 6 bases from J, with 10 bases between. CDR3 DNA sequence: TGTGCCAGCAGGGGGACGGCGGATACGCAGTATTTT. This gives the protein CASRGTADTQYF.

V is TRBV11-2 and J is TRBJ2-3; 10 nucleotides match TRBD1. This CDR3 has 16 residues. The V segment lost 3 bases and the J segment 2 bases; nucleotides outside the gene matches: 5. Germline lookup yields CDR1 SGHAT and CDR2 FQNNGV. The CDR3 DNA sequence: TGTGCCAGCAGCTTTACGGGACAGGGGACCACAGATACGCAGTATTTT. As protein: CASSFTGQGTTDTQYF.

This clonotype appeared many times. The V gene is TRBV12-3 or TRBV12-4, the J gene TRBJ1-4; unclear D gene. V was shortened by 3 bases and J by 4 bases, with 9 bases between the two germline ends. The CDR3 extends over 14 amino acids. CDR3 sequence reads: CASSLRQVNEKLFF. CDR3 DNA: TGTGCCAGCAGTTTGAGACAAGTTAATGAAAAACTGTTTTTT.

This clonotype has ten or more counts. The chain links TRBV12-3 or TRBV12-4 to TRBJ2-3; D remains unclear. The CDR3 is 14 residues long. V lost 3 bases and J lost 6, with 13 bases in between. The CDR3 region is CASSFGARVDTQYF. As DNA, the CDR3 is TGTGCCAGCAGTTTCGGCGCAAGGGTGGATACGCAGTATTTT.

This clonotype showed up many times. The V and J genes are TRBV29-1 and TRBJ2-5, with 8 bases lining up with TRBD2. The CDR3 is 14 residues long. Germline V gene sequence: CDR1 SQVTM, CDR2 ANQGSEA. V lost 6 bases and J lost 5; bases outside the gene matches: 11. The CDR3 DNA follows: TGCAGCGTATCCGGGACTAGAAGGGGGGAGACCCAGTACTTC. As protein: CSVSGTRRGETQYF.

The rearrangement links TRBV18 to TRBJ2-2, with unresolved D. The CDR3 length is 12 residues. CDR1 KGHSH and CDR2 LQKENI come from the germline V gene. Deletions cut 7 bases from V and 6 bases from J, with 9 bases between. DNA for the CDR3: TGTGCCAGCTTAACACAGCCCGGGGAGCTGTTTTTT. Protein product: CASLTQPGELFF.

The chain combines TRBV5-1 with TRBJ2-1; TRBD2 matches 12 bases. V was pared by 4 bases and J by 4 bases, with 9 bases of the junction left unmatched. The CDR3 spans 17 residues. Germline lookup yields CDR1 SGHRS and CDR2 YFSETQ. The CDR3 spells CASSLVNGLAGYNEQFF. DNA for the CDR3: TGCGCCAGCAGCCTAGTAAATGGACTAGCGGGGTACAATGAGCAGTTCTTC.

The rearrangement joins TRBV6-1 to TRBJ2-7; possibly TRBD2 for D (6 bases). This CDR3 contains 13 residues. V dropped 2 bases and J dropped 8 bases, with 13 bases sitting between them. Looked up from germline, CDR1 is MNHNS and CDR2 is SASEGT. CDR3 residues: CASSEQEGLKQYV. The CDR3 DNA sequence: TGTGCCAGCAGTGAACAGGAGGGTTTGAAGCAGTACGTC.

The chain couples TRBV5-1 to TRBJ2-1; 7 bases line up with TRBD2. The V gene's germline CDR1 is SGHRS and CDR2 YFSETQ. The CDR3 is 14 amino acids. V was clipped by 3 bases and J by 6 bases; unmatched bases: 6. The CDR3 DNA is TGCGCCAGCAGCTCGTTTGGCGGGAGCAATGAGCAGTTCTTC. Its protein is CASSSFGGSNEQFF.